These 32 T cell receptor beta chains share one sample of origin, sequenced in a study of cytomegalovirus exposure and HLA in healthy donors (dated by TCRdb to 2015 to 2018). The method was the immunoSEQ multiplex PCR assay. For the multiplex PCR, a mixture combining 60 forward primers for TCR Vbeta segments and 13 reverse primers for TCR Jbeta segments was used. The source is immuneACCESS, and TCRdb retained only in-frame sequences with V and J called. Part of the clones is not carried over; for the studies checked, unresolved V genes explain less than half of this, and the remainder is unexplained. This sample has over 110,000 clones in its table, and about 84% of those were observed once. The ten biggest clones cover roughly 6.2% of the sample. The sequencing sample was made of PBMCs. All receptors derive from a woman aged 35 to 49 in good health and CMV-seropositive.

For the CDR3, the DNA is TGTGCCAGCAGTTTATCCCAAGTGACTAGCACAGATACGCAGTATTTT. It specifies CASSLSQVTSTDTQYF. This chain connects TRBV27 to TRBJ2-3; unclear D gene. The CDR3 totals 16 residues. Germline V lookup: CDR1 MNHEY, CDR2 SMNVEV (reference sequence). V was pared by 0 bases and J by 0 bases, with 10 bases between.

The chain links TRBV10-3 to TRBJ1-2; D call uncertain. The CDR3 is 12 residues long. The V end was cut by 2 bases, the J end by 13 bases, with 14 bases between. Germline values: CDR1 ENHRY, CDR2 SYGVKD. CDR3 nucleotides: TGTGCCATCAGTGAGACGGTGACGAGGGTCACCTTC. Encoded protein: CAISETVTRVTF.

This CDR3 reads CASSGTGTSGLVSSYNEQFF. CDR3 coding DNA: TGCGCCAGCAGCGGTACCGGGACTAGCGGGCTCGTAAGCTCCTACAATGAGCAGTTCTTC. The chain is built from TRBV5-1 and TRBJ2-1; 12 bases match TRBD2. Germline V gene lookup returns CDR1 SGHRS and CDR2 YFSETQ. The trim removed 4 bases at V and 0 bases at J, leaving 14 bases unmatched. The CDR3 consists of 20 residues.

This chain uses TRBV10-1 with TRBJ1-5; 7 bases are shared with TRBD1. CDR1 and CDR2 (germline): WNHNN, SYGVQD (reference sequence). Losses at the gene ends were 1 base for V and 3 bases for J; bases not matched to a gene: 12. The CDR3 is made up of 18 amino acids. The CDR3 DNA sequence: TGCGCCAGCAGTGAGTTAACAGGGGTACTTGGGAACAATCAGCCCCAGCATTTT. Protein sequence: CASSELTGVLGNNQPQHF.

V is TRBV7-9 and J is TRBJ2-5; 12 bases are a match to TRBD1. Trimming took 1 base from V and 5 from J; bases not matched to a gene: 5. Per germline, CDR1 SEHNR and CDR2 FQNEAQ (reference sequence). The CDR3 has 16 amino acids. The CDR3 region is CASSLGDRGRWETQYF. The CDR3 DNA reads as TGTGCCAGCAGCTTAGGGGACAGGGGGCGATGGGAGACCCAGTACTTC. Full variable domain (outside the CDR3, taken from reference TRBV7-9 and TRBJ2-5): DTGVSQNPRHKITKRGQNVTFRCDPISEHNRLYWYRQTLGQGPEFLTYFQNEAQLEKSRLLSDRFSAERPKGSFSTLEIQRTEQGDSAMYLCASSLGDRGRWETQYFGPGTRLLVL.

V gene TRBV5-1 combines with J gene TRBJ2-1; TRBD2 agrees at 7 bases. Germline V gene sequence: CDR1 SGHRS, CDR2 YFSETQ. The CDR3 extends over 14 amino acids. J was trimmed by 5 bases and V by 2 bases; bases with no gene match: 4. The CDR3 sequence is CASSFRLADNEQFF. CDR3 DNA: TGCGCCAGCAGCTTCCGGCTAGCGGACAATGAGCAGTTCTTC. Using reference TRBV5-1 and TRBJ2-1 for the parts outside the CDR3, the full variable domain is KAGVTQTPRYLIKTRGQQVTLSCSPISGHRSVSWYQQTPGQGLQFLFEYFSETQRNKGNFPGRFSGRQFSNSRSEMNVSTLELGDSALYLCASSFRLADNEQFFGPGTRLTVL.

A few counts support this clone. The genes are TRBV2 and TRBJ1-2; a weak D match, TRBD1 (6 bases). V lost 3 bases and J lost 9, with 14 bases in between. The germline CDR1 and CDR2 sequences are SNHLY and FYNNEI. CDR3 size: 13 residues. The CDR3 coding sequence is TGTGCCAGCAGTGAGACTAAGCAGGGGAGCTACACCTTC. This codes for CASSETKQGSYTF.

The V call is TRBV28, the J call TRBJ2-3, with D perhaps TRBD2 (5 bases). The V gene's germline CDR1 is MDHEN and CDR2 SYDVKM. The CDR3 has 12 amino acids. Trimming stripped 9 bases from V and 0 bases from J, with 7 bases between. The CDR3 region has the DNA TGTGCCAGTAGCGAGAGCACAGATACGCAGTATTTT. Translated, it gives CASSESTDTQYF.

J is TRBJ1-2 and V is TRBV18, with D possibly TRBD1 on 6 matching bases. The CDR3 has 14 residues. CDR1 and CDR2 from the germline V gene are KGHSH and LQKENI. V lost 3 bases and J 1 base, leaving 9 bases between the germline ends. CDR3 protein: CASSPAGVNYGYTF. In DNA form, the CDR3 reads TGTGCCAGCTCACCCGCAGGGGTTAACTATGGCTACACCTTC.

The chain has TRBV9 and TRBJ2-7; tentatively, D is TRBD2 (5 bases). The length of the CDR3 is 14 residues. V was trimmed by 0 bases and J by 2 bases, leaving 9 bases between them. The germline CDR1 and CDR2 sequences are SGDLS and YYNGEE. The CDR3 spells CASSVGTGTYEQYF. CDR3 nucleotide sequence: TGTGCCAGCAGCGTAGGGACGGGAACCTACGAGCAGTACTTC.

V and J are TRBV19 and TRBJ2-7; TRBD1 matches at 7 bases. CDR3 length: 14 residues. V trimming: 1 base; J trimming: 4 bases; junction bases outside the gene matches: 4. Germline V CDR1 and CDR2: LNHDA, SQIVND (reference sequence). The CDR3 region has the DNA TGTGCCAGTAGTATAGGGACAGGCGATTACGAGCAGTACTTC. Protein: CASSIGTGDYEQYF.

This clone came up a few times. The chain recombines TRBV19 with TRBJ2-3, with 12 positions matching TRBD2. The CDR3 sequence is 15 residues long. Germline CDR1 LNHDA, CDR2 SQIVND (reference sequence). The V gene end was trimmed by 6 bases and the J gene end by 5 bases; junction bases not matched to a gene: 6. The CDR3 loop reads CASSLLAGGGDTQYF. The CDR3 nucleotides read TGTGCCAGTAGCCTTCTAGCGGGAGGGGGAGATACGCAGTATTTT. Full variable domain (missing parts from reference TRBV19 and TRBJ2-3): DGGITQSPKYLFRKEGQNVTLSCEQNLNHDAMYWYRQDPGQGLRLIYYSQIVNDFQKGDIAEGYSVSREKKESFPLTVTSAQKNPTAFYLCASSLLAGGGDTQYFGPGTRLTVL.

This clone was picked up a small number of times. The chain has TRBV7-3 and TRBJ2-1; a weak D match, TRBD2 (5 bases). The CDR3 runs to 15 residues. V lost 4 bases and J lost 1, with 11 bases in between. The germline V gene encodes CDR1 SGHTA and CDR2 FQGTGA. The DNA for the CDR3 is TGTGCCAGCAGCTCGACGAGGGAATCCTACAATGAGCAGTTCTTC. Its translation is CASSSTRESYNEQFF.

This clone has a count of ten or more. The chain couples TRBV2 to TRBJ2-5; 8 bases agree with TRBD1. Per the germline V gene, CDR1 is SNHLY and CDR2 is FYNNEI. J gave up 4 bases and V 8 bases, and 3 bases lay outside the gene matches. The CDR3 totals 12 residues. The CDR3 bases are TGTGCCAGCCAGGGGGCGGGAGAGACCCAGTACTTC. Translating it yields CASQGAGETQYF.

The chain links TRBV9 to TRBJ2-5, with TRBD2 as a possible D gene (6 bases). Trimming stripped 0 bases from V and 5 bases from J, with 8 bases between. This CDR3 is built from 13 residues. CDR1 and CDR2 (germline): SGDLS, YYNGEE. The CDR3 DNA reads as TGTGCCAGCAGCGTAGTTGCGGGGGAGACCCAGTACTTC. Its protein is CASSVVAGETQYF. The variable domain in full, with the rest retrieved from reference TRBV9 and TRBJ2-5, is DSGVTQTPKHLITATGQRVTLRCSPRSGDLSVYWYQQSLDQGLQFLIQYYNGEERAKGNILERFSAQQFPDLHSELNLSSLELGDSALYFCASSVVAGETQYFGPGTRLLVL.

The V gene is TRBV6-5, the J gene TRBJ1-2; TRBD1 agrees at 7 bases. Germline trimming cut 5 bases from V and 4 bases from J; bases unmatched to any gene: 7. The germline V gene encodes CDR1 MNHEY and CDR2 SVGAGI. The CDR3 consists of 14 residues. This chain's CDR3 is CASSPNRGPYGYTF. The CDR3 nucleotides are TGTGCCAGCAGTCCCAACAGGGGCCCCTATGGCTACACCTTC.

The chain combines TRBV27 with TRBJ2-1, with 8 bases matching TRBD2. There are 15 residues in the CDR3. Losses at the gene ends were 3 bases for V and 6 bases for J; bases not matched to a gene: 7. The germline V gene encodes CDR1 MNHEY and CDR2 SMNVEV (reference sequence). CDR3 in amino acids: CASSLGLAGFNEQFF. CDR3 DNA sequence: TGTGCCAGCAGTTTGGGTCTAGCGGGTTTCAATGAGCAGTTCTTC.

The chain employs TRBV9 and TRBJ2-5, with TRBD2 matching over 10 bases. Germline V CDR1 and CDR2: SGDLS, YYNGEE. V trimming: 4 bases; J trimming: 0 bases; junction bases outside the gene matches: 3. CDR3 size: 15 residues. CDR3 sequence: CASSPTSGYQETQYF. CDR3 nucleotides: TGTGCCAGCAGCCCGACTAGCGGGTACCAAGAGACCCAGTACTTC.

This CDR3 is CASSGRQGGNSPLHF. CDR3 coding DNA: TGCGCCAGCAGCGGAAGACAGGGAGGAAATTCACCCCTCCACTTT. This chain uses TRBV5-1 with TRBJ1-6, with 7 positions matching TRBD1. CDR1 and CDR2 (germline): SGHRS, YFSETQ. V was clipped by 4 bases and J by 7 bases; unmatched bases: 8. There are 15 residues in the CDR3. The full variable domain, in which reference TRBV5-1 and TRBJ1-6 provide the parts outside the CDR3, is KAGVTQTPRYLIKTRGQQVTLSCSPISGHRSVSWYQQTPGQGLQFLFEYFSETQRNKGNFPGRFSGRQFSNSRSEMNVSTLELGDSALYLCASSGRQGGNSPLHFGNGTRLTVT.

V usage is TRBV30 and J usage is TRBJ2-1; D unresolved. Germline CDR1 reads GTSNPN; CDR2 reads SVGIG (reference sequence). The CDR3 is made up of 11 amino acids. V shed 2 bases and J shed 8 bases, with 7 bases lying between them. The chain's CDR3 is CAWSLTYEQFF. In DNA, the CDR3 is TGTGCCTGGAGTCTGACTTATGAGCAGTTCTTC.

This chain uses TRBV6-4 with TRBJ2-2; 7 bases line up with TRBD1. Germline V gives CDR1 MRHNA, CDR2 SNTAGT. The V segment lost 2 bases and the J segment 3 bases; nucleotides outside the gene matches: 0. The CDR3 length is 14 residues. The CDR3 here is CASSDRGHTGELFF. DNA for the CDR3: TGTGCCAGCAGTGACAGGGGGCACACCGGGGAGCTGTTTTTT.

In nucleotides, the CDR3 is TGCGCCAGCAGTGACCCGAAAAGGCGGGAGGGCCTTCAGTACTTC. It specifies CASSDPKRREGLQYF. The chain joins TRBV10-1 to TRBJ2-7; 9 positions agree with TRBD2. The CDR3 consists of 15 residues. After removal of 3 bases from V and 10 bases from J, the junction contained 13 bases not matched to a gene. CDR1 is WNHNN, CDR2 SYGVQD, per germline (reference sequence).

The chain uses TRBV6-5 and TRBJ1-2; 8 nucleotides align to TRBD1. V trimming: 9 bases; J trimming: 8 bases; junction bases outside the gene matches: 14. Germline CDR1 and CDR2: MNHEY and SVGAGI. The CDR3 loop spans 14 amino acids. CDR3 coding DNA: TGTGCCAGTTATCGGACAGGGAACTTAGGGGGCTACACCTTC. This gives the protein CASYRTGNLGGYTF.

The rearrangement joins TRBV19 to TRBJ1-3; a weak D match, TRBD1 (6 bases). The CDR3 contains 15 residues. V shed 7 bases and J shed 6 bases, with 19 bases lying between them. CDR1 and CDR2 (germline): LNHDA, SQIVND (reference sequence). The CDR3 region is CASTLMAGAPNTIYF. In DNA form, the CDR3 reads TGTGCCAGTACCCTAATGGCAGGGGCCCCAAACACCATATATTTT. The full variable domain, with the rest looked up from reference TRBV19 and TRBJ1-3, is DGGITQSPKYLFRKEGQNVTLSCEQNLNHDAMYWYRQDPGQGLRLIYYSQIVNDFQKGDIAEGYSVSREKKESFPLTVTSAQKNPTAFYLCASTLMAGAPNTIYFGEGSWLTVV.

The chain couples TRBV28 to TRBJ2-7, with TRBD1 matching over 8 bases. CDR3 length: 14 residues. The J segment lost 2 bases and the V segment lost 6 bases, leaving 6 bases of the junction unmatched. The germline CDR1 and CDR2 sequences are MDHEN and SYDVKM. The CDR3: CASRLGQVAYEQYF. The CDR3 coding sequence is TGTGCCAGCAGACTGGGACAGGTTGCCTACGAGCAGTACTTC.

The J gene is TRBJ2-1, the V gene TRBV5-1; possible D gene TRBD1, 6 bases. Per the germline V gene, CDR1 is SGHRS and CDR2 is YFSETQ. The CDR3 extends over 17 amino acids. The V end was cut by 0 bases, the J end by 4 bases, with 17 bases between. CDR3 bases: TGCGCCAGCAGCTTGGACCTCCTTTCACAGGGTTACAATGAGCAGTTCTTC. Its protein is CASSLDLLSQGYNEQFF.

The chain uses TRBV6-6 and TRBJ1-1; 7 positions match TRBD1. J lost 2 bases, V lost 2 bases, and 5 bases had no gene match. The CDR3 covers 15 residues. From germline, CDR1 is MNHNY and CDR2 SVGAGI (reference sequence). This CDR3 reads CASSYRTGPNTEAFF. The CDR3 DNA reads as TGTGCCAGCAGTTACCGGACAGGCCCAAACACTGAAGCTTTCTTT.

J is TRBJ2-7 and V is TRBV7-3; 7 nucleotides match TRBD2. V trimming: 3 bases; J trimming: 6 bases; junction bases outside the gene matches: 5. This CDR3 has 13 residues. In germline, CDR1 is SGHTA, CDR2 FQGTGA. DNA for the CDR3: TGTGCCAGCAGCTTTAGGGTAGCGGGCGAGCAGTACTTC. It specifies CASSFRVAGEQYF.

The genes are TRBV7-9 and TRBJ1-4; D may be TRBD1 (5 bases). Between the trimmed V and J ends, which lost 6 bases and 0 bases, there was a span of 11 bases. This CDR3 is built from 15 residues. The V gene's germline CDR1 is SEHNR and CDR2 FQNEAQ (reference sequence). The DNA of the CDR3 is TGTGCCAGCAGTCGACAGTCCTCAACTAATGAAAAACTGTTTTTT. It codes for CASSRQSSTNEKLFF.

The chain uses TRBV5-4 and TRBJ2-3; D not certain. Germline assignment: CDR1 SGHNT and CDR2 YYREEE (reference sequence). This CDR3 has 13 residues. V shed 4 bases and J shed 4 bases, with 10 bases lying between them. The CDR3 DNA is TGTGCCAGCAGCCGTTCAGGTGCAGATACGCAGTATTTT. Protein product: CASSRSGADTQYF.

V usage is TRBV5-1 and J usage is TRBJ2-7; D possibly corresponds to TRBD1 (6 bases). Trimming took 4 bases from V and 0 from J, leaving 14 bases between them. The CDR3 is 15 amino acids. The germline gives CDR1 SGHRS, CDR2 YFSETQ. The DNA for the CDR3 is TGCGCCAGCAGCCGATCAACAGGGAACTCCTACGAGCAGTACTTC. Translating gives CASSRSTGNSYEQYF.

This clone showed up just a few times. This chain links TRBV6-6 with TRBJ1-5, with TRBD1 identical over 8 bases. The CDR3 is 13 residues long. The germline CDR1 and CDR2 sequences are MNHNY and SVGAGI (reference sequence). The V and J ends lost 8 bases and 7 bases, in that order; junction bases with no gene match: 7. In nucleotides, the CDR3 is TGTGCCAGCGGCTGGACAGGGTTGCAGCCCCAGCATTTT. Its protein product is CASGWTGLQPQHF.